This T cell receptor beta chain came from a study of blood T cell repertoires in COVID-19. The data were produced by immunoSEQ multiplex PCR, yet TCRdb's version contains in-frame clones alone and is incomplete. This sample has 150,000 to 200,000 clones; roughly 89% occur once, and the top ten carry around 1.5%. The V end lost 10 bases, the J end lost 0 bases, and 10 bases lay between the germline ends. CDR3 length equals 13 residues. CDR1 MNHEY and CDR2 SMNVEV come from the germline V gene (reference sequence). The clonotype comes from a woman aged 45-59 years with acute or convalescent COVID-19. The chain joins TRBV27 to TRBJ2-1, with D maybe TRBD1 (5 bases). Sequencing was performed on peripheral blood. CDR3 DNA sequence: TGTGCCACCAGCAGGGTCTCCTACAATGAGCAGTTCTTC. Protein sequence: CATSRVSYNEQFF.